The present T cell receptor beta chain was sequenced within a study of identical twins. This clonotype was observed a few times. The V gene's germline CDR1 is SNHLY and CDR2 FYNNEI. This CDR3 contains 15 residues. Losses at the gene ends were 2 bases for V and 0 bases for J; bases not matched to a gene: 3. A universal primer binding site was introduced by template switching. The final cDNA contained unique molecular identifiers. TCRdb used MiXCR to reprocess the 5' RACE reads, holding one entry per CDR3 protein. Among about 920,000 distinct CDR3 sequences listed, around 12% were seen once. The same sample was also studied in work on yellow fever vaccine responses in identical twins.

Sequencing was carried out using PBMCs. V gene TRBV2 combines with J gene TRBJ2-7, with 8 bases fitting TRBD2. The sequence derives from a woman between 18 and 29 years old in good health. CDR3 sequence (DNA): TGTGCCAGCAGTGAACTAGCGGGCCTCTCCTACGAGCAGTACTTC. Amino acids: CASSELAGLSYEQYF.